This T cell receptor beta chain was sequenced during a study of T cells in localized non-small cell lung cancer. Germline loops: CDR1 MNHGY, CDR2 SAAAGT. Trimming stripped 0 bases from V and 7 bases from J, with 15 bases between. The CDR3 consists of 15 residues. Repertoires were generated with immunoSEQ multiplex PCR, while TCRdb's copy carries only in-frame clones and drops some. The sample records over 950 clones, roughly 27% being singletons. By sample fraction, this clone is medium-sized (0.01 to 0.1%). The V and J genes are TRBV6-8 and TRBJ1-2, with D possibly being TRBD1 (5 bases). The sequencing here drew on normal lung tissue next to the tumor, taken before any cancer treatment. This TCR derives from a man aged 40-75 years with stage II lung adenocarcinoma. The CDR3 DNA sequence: TGTGCCAGCAGTTACTCGTTTGACAGCGCTGGTGGCTACACCTTC. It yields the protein CASSYSFDSAGGYTF.